The sequence of this T cell receptor beta chain was determined in a study of shared clonotypes between healthy human individuals. For the study at large: The people who gave samples were a couple of women and a few men aged 18 to 49.

General study findings and limits: Rarefaction revealed incomplete sorted-subset sequencing despite large depth. Depth of sequencing was expected to influence donor clonotype sharing.

CDR1 and CDR2 (germline): MGHRA, YSYEKL. This CDR3 spans 16 amino acids. Trimming took 0 bases from V and 4 from J; bases not matched to a gene: 8. Positively selected for CCR7, the CD45RO-negative cells used as naive CD8 cells excluded terminally differentiated effector memory CD45RA+ cells. As for this clone: What it binds is unknown.

The test was conducted at deep level. Clones were sequenced by immunoSEQ multiplex PCR, and TCRdb holds only the in-frame ones, with some missing. This sample carries about 2.1 million clones, just under 95% of them seen once, and the ten largest clones take around 1.7%. This sequence joins TRBV4-1 and TRBJ1-2; 7 positions match TRBD1. The TCR was taken from a man aged 18 to 35 in good health. Some clones in this sample may be carry-over from other donors' samples. The material sequenced was naive CD8+ T cells from PBMCs. CDR3: CASSQDMNRGSYGYTF. In DNA form, the CDR3 reads TGCGCCAGCAGCCAAGATATGAACAGGGGAAGCTATGGCTACACCTTC.